This T cell receptor beta chain appears in the sequencing data of a study of CD8+ T cells in alopecia areata. Overall study context: Twice a day, 5 to 10 mg of oral tofacitinib was administered to treated patients. Whole-study results and caveats: More clonal than normal scalp was lesional scalp, particularly alopecia totalis/universalis.

Comment on this clone: Its matching antigen is unknown.

Once RNA had been extracted, it was reverse transcribed into cDNA to act as the sequencing template. This table comes from immunoSEQ multiplex PCR, and its TCRdb copy is limited to in-frame clones, with some not included. The sample contains just over 150,000 clones, about 53% of which appear only once. Germline CDR1 and CDR2: SGHAT and FQNNGV. Trimming removed 0 bases from V and 8 bases from J; junction bases left unmatched: 6. The CDR3 extends over 15 amino acids. From alopecia areata patients, lesional scalp punch biopsies and peripheral blood were collected. Cell sorting was applied to PBMCs, and CD4+ and CD8+ T cells were collected.

The material sequenced was CD8+ T cells sorted from blood, taken at week 0. The chain uses TRBV11-2 and TRBJ2-1, with 8 bases fitting TRBD2. This receptor was identified in a human donor with alopecia areata. The chain's CDR3 is CASSLDGGGRDEQFF. In nucleotides, the CDR3 is TGTGCCAGCAGCTTAGATGGCGGGGGGCGGGATGAGCAGTTCTTC.